This TCR beta chain was sequenced in a study of cytomegalovirus exposure and HLA in healthy donors. The PCR employed 60 Vbeta primers together with 13 Jbeta primers. The method was immunoSEQ multiplex PCR; TCRdb's version includes in-frame clones alone and lacks a portion of them. The sample consists of some 60,000 clones, 65% to 90% of them appearing once. This clone was counted a single time. The CDR3 is made up of 14 amino acids. The J segment lost 2 bases and the V segment lost 7 bases, leaving 7 bases of the junction unmatched. CDR1 and CDR2 from the germline V gene are MNHEY and SVGAGI. The clonotype originates from a human donor in good health. Sequenced: PBMCs. The chain couples TRBV6-5 to TRBJ1-2; 7 bases match TRBD1. This CDR3 is CASTRDRQNYGYTF. The CDR3, as DNA: TGTGCCAGCACCAGGGACAGACAAAACTATGGCTACACCTTC.